Listed here are 23 T cell receptor beta chains from one sample, sequenced in a study of Graves' ophthalmopathy and Graves' hyperthyroidism. RNA transcripts were the template, and TCR beta CDR3 regions were amplified from them. First-round RT-PCR used HTBI primers; second-round multiplex PCR followed. TCRdb recomputed calls from the multiplex PCR reads with MiXCR, one row per CDR3 protein. This table holds 680,000 or so distinct CDR3 sequences, around a fifth found once. The sample was peripheral blood. The receptor set was obtained from a woman between 18 and 29 years old with stable Graves' hyperthyroidism. Some clones in this sample may be carry-over from other donors' samples.

The gene calls are TRBV25-1 and TRBJ2-7; D remains unclear. Germline V gene lookup returns CDR1 MGHDK and CDR2 SYGVNS. The CDR3 runs 13 residues. Trimming shortened V by 5 bases and J by 3 bases, and 11 bases separated the two germline ends. As DNA, the CDR3 is TGTGCCAGCAGTAGTTCAGTGAACTACGAGCAGTACTTC. It yields the protein CASSSSVNYEQYF.

There are a few counts of this clonotype. The CDR3 nucleotides read TGTGCCAGCATGGGGTTCGTGGAGTCCCAGTACTTC. Its protein is CASMGFVESQYF. This chain links TRBV7-2 with TRBJ2-5; no firm D call. The germline V gene encodes CDR1 SGHTA and CDR2 FQGNSA. This CDR3 is built from 12 residues. V was cut by 7 bases and J by 9 bases, with 15 bases left in between.

This clonotype was counted many times. The rearrangement links TRBV6-1 to TRBJ1-2, with a tentative D call TRBD1 (6 bases). The V gene lost 0 bases and the J gene lost 0 bases, with 14 bases spanning the gap. Germline V gene lookup returns CDR1 MNHNS and CDR2 SASEGT. This CDR3 is built from 17 residues. This chain's CDR3 is CASSEAWGLGANYGYTF. CDR3 in DNA: TGTGCCAGCAGTGAAGCGTGGGGGCTTGGGGCTAACTATGGCTACACCTTC.

This clonotype was counted ten times or more. This chain connects TRBV2 to TRBJ2-7; a weak D match, TRBD1 (6 bases). The V gene's germline CDR1 is SNHLY and CDR2 FYNNEI. The CDR3 is 12 amino acids. The V end lost 7 bases, the J end lost 2 bases, and 9 bases lay between the germline ends. CDR3 bases: TGTGCCAGCAAAGGACAGACCTACGAGCAGTACTTC. This encodes CASKGQTYEQYF.

There are many counts of this clonotype. J is TRBJ2-3 and V is TRBV29-1, with TRBD2 as a possible D gene (5 bases). CDR1 SQVTM and CDR2 ANQGSEA come from the germline V gene. The germline V and J ends were trimmed by 3 bases and 0 bases, with 13 bases remaining between them. This CDR3 has 15 amino acids. The CDR3 is CSVDSPRGSTDTQYF. Written as DNA, the CDR3 is TGCAGCGTTGACAGCCCTAGAGGGAGCACAGATACGCAGTATTTT.

This clonotype has a count of ten or more. This chain links TRBV5-1 with TRBJ2-7; the D gene could be TRBD1 or TRBD2 (5 bases each). The CDR3 covers 14 residues. From germline, CDR1 is SGHRS and CDR2 YFSETQ. With 1 base removed from V and 3 bases from J, the gap between germline ends came to 11 bases. The CDR3 DNA reads as TGCGCCAGCAGCTTGTCTGGGACCAACTACGAGCAGTACTTC. Its protein product is CASSLSGTNYEQYF.

The chain uses TRBV25-1 and TRBJ2-2; 10 nucleotides match TRBD1. Trimming cost V 8 bases and J 7 bases; bases outside gene matches: 10. This CDR3 contains 15 residues. Germline-derived CDR1 and CDR2 are MGHDK and SYGVNS. CDR3 in amino acids: CASRPDRGRGGELFF. CDR3 sequence (DNA): TGTGCCAGCCGTCCCGACAGGGGGCGTGGCGGGGAGCTGTTTTTT.

This clonotype was picked up many times. The chain uses TRBV12-5 and TRBJ1-1; D is possibly TRBD1 (5 bases). From germline, CDR1 is LGHNT and CDR2 FRNRAP. This CDR3 has 15 amino acids. V lost 2 bases, J lost 1 base, and 11 bases lay in between. The chain's CDR3 is CASGLMAGTNTEAFF. CDR3 in DNA: TGTGCTAGTGGTTTGATGGCAGGGACGAACACTGAAGCTTTCTTT.

The V call is TRBV20-1, the J call TRBJ1-6; weak D call: TRBD1 (6 bases). CDR1 and CDR2 (germline): DFQATT, SNEGSKA (reference sequence). The CDR3 length is 14 residues. The V and J ends lost 3 bases and 7 bases respectively, with 13 bases between them. For the CDR3, the DNA is TGCAGTGCTAGTTCGGGGGGCGAAAATTCACCCCTCCACTTT. As protein: CSASSGGENSPLHF.

This clonotype has at least ten counts. The rearrangement links TRBV5-6 to TRBJ2-7; no definite D call. Germline CDR1 and CDR2: SGHDT and YYEEEE. Trimming pared 4 bases from V and 3 bases from J, leaving 14 bases between. The CDR3 is made up of 14 amino acids. CDR3 amino acids: CASSRNPPIYEQYF. For the CDR3, the DNA is TGTGCCAGCAGCAGGAACCCCCCCATCTACGAGCAGTACTTC.

There are many counts of this clonotype. The chain is built from TRBV15 and TRBJ2-7; no firm D call. Germline CDR1 and CDR2: LNHNV and YYDKDF (reference sequence). V was pared by 1 base and J by 0 bases, with 13 bases between. CDR3 size: 16 residues. The CDR3 DNA follows: TGTGCCACCAGCAGAGTGGGGTATGTCTCCTCCTACGAGCAGTACTTC. Protein sequence: CATSRVGYVSSYEQYF.

This clonotype was detected ten times or more. The chain recombines TRBV20-1 with TRBJ1-1, with TRBD1 matching over 10 bases. The CDR3 has 15 amino acids. V was pared by 6 bases and J by 1 base, with 8 bases of the junction left unmatched. The germline CDR1 and CDR2 sequences are DFQATT and SNEGSKA (reference sequence). CDR3 DNA: TGCAGTGCCTTCGACCGGGACAGGGGGAACACTGAAGCTTTCTTT. Residues: CSAFDRDRGNTEAFF.

This clonotype was recorded at least ten times. This chain connects TRBV20-1 to TRBJ1-2; 10 positions match TRBD1. V was pared by 3 bases and J by 7 bases, with 5 bases of the junction left unmatched. Germline CDR1 reads DFQATT; CDR2 reads SNEGSKA (reference sequence). The CDR3 is made up of 13 amino acids. CDR3 region: CSASGTGVLGYTF. CDR3 coding DNA: TGCAGTGCTAGTGGGACAGGGGTCCTTGGCTACACCTTC.

This clonotype appeared a single time. J is TRBJ2-4 and V is TRBV10-3; the D gene is possibly TRBD1 (6 bases). CDR1 ENHRY and CDR2 SYGVKD come from the germline V gene. Trimming removed 2 bases from V and 7 bases from J, with 24 bases in between. The CDR3 covers 18 residues. The CDR3 here is CAISETQKIFDRINIQYF. CDR3 bases: TGTGCCATCAGTGAGACCCAAAAGATCTTTGACAGGATCAACATTCAGTACTTC.

This clonotype showed up many times. The gene calls are TRBV12-3 or TRBV12-4 and TRBJ1-5; TRBD1 aligns across 8 bases. This CDR3 region has 14 residues. The trim removed 2 bases at V and 7 bases at J, leaving 4 bases unmatched. CDR3 sequence (DNA): TGTGCCAGCAGTTTACAGGGGGCAGGGCAGCCCCAGCATTTT. Protein sequence: CASSLQGAGQPQHF.

This clonotype was counted between two and nine times. A read error may account for a junction end that differs from germline. The J gene is TRBJ1-1, the V gene TRBV11-2; 8 positions agree with TRBD1. Germline CDR1 reads SGHAT; CDR2 reads FQNNGV. The CDR3 consists of 15 residues. The CDR3 loop reads CASSGPGQVNTEAFF. In DNA, the CDR3 is TGCGCCAGCAGCGGGCCGGGACAGGTAAACACTGAAGCTTTCTTT.

This clonotype occurred a few times. V is TRBV6-2 or TRBV6-3 and J is TRBJ2-7; tentative D call: TRBD1 (6 bases). Germline lookup yields CDR1 MNHEY and CDR2 SVGEGT. Trimming removed 8 bases at V and 6 bases at J, with 20 bases between. This CDR3 has 14 residues. The CDR3: CASGGSFGAGEQYF. The CDR3 DNA follows: TGTGCCAGCGGGGGCTCTTTTGGCGCCGGCGAGCAGTACTTC.

This clonotype was seen repeatedly, ten times or more. V gene TRBV20-1 combines with J gene TRBJ2-5; perhaps TRBD2 as D (5 bases). CDR1 and CDR2 from the germline V gene are DFQATT and SNEGSKA (reference sequence). CDR3 length: 14 residues. V gave up 1 base and J gave up 2 bases, with 11 bases separating them. CDR3 sequence reads: CSARGADLQETQYF. CDR3 bases: TGCAGTGCTAGAGGGGCGGACTTGCAAGAGACCCAGTACTTC.

This clonotype was detected many times. The V and J genes are TRBV11-2 and TRBJ2-7; 10 nucleotides line up with TRBD2. The CDR3 sequence is 17 residues long. V was pared by 1 base and J by 0 bases, with 6 bases of the junction left unmatched. The germline V gene encodes CDR1 SGHAT and CDR2 FQNNGV. This chain's CDR3 is CASSLVFGTSDSYEQYF. CDR3 sequence (DNA): TGTGCCAGCAGCTTAGTCTTCGGGACTAGCGACTCCTACGAGCAGTACTTC.

The rearrangement joins TRBV6-2 or TRBV6-3 to TRBJ2-7, with D perhaps matching TRBD2 (5 bases). V was pared by 7 bases and J by 5 bases, with 21 bases between. Germline V lookup: CDR1 MNHEY, CDR2 SVGEGT. The CDR3 has 15 amino acids. Written as DNA, the CDR3 is TGTGCCAGCACAAGAGGGATTAGCGCTTTGGACGAGCAGTACTTC. As protein: CASTRGISALDEQYF.

This clonotype was found a few times. This chain links TRBV6-1 with TRBJ2-4; D is uncertain. V was trimmed by 6 bases and J by 0 bases, leaving 9 bases between them. CDR3 length equals 14 residues. Per germline, CDR1 MNHNS and CDR2 SASEGT. For the CDR3, the DNA is TGTGCCAGCAGAGAAAACCCAGCCAAAAACATTCAGTACTTC. The encoded protein is CASRENPAKNIQYF.

The J gene is TRBJ2-6, the V gene TRBV6-1; D tentatively fits TRBD1 or TRBD2 (6 bases each). The germline CDR1 and CDR2 sequences are MNHNS and SASEGT. This CDR3 is 16 amino acids long. V lost 1 base to trimming and J lost 2 bases, with 9 bases between them. CDR3 nucleotide sequence: TGTGCCAGCAGTGAAGAGGGGGGAGCTGGGGCCAACGTCCTGACTTTC. Its protein is CASSEEGGAGANVLTF.

This clonotype has ten or more counts. The chain couples TRBV10-3 to TRBJ1-5; 7 nucleotides align to TRBD1. J was trimmed by 8 bases and V by 5 bases; bases with no gene match: 12. Germline V gene lookup returns CDR1 ENHRY and CDR2 SYGVKD. The CDR3 covers 15 residues. The CDR3 DNA reads as TGTGCCATCAGTCCAGACGGATACAGGGGAGAGCCCCAGCATTTT. This gives the protein CAISPDGYRGEPQHF.